These 11 T cell receptor beta chains originate from one sample sequenced in a study of Ad26.COV2.S vaccination and SARS-CoV-2 variants. The table came from immunoSEQ multiplex PCR; TCRdb's copy has only in-frame clones and leaves some out. The sample lists over 300,000 clones; 83% were seen once. Documented treatment: 19 received Ad26.COV2.S at low or high dose, single or two shots; about 5 received placebo; per-sample allocation not given. The samples date from day 63 after the first vaccine or placebo injection. The sequencing used peripheral blood, collected in a trial of Ad26.COV2.S vaccine versus placebo. Receptors were obtained from a person aged 18-60 years who received the Ad26.COV2.S COVID-19 vaccine or a placebo.

V gene TRBV27 combines with J gene TRBJ2-7; 7 nucleotides agree with TRBD1. The CDR3 spans 16 residues. V was clipped by 7 bases and J by 0 bases; unmatched bases: 12. Germline CDR1 MNHEY, CDR2 SMNVEV (reference sequence). CDR3 protein: CASKERGRPLSYEQYF. Written as DNA, the CDR3 is TGTGCCAGCAAGGAGAGGGGGCGCCCTCTCTCCTACGAGCAGTACTTC.

This clone was counted a few times. The chain links TRBV2 to TRBJ1-5, with 8 bases that match TRBD1. The CDR3 totals 15 residues. Germline assignment: CDR1 SNHLY and CDR2 FYNNEI. V dropped 4 bases and J dropped 4; count of bases not matched to a gene: 6. As DNA, the CDR3 is TGTGCCAGCAGTGTAGGCGGGACAGGAAATCAGCCCCAGCATTTT. Translated, it gives CASSVGGTGNQPQHF.

The chain carries TRBV28 and TRBJ2-3, with D maybe TRBD2 (5 bases). This CDR3 is built from 16 residues. The V gene lost 6 bases and the J gene lost 0 bases, with 16 bases spanning the gap. Germline V gives CDR1 MDHEN, CDR2 SYDVKM. CDR3 sequence (DNA): TGTGCCAGCAGGACCGAGGAGGACGCTAGCACAGATACGCAGTATTTT. Residues: CASRTEEDASTDTQYF.

The chain joins TRBV7-9 to TRBJ1-1, with TRBD1 as a possible D gene (5 bases). Trimming pared 5 bases from V and 3 bases from J, leaving 7 bases between. Germline-derived CDR1 and CDR2 are SEHNR and FQNEAQ (reference sequence). This CDR3 region has 12 residues. CDR3 loop: CASSAGYTEAFF. CDR3 in DNA: TGTGCCAGCAGCGCAGGGTACACTGAAGCTTTCTTT.

The chain couples TRBV18 to TRBJ1-6; 7 bases map to TRBD1. The CDR3 contains 15 residues. The trim removed 8 bases at V and 7 bases at J, leaving 11 bases unmatched. Germline CDR1 reads KGHSH; CDR2 reads LQKENI. CDR3 in DNA: TGTGCCAGCACACGAGCGGGACAGCCAAATTCACCCCTCCACTTT. Protein: CASTRAGQPNSPLHF.

Written as DNA, the CDR3 is TGTGCCAGCAGCTTTCTAACAACAGGAGTCGCAAAACTGTTTTTT. It is translated as CASSFLTTGVAKLFF. V is TRBV7-9 and J is TRBJ1-4; the D gene is possibly TRBD1 (5 bases). V was cut by 3 bases and J by 10 bases, with 18 bases left in between. CDR3 size: 15 residues. Germline V gene lookup returns CDR1 SEHNR and CDR2 FQNEAQ (reference sequence).

The chain joins TRBV29-1 to TRBJ2-7, with 8 bases identical to TRBD1. With 7 bases clipped from V and 2 bases from J, the junction kept 4 bases outside the gene matches. The CDR3 has 12 amino acids. The germline V gene encodes CDR1 SQVTM and CDR2 ANQGSEA. Here the CDR3 reads CSASRGPYEQYF. The DNA of the CDR3 is TGCAGCGCGAGCAGGGGGCCCTACGAGCAGTACTTC.

The rearrangement joins TRBV5-4 to TRBJ2-5; no clear D gene. This CDR3 comprises 14 residues. V was pared by 2 bases and J by 2 bases, with 10 bases between. CDR1 is SGHNT and CDR2 is YYREEE in the germline V gene (reference sequence). CDR3 DNA sequence: TGTGCCAGCAGCTTCAGGTCTCCGCAAGAGACCCAGTACTTC. Translation: CASSFRSPQETQYF.

As for this clone: The CDR3 ends on some other residue instead of the conserved phenylalanine or tryptophan, so this is likely a read error. It is unclear where the CDR3 begins or ends on the DNA, so no DNA is shown, and the CDR3 is as TCRdb lists it. The chain carries TRBV5-1 and TRBJ1-2; TRBD1, the table's D call, lacks a check against the DNA. The CDR3 is 10 residues long, ends included. Germline V gives CDR1 SGHRS, CDR2 YFSETQ. The CDR3 region is CASSGDRDST.

V is TRBV4-3 and J is TRBJ2-7, with 7 bases matching TRBD1. CDR3 length: 15 amino acids. The germline CDR1 and CDR2 sequences are LGHNA and YSLEER. The V segment lost 2 bases and the J segment 4 bases; nucleotides outside the gene matches: 8. The CDR3 spells CASSQFGTAPYEQYF. DNA of the CDR3: TGCGCCAGCAGCCAATTTGGGACAGCCCCGTACGAGCAGTACTTC.

The rearrangement links TRBV5-4 to TRBJ2-7, with TRBD2 matching 7 bases. This CDR3 is 14 amino acids long. Per germline, CDR1 SGHNT and CDR2 YYREEE (reference sequence). Trimming removed 4 bases from V and 1 base from J; junction bases left unmatched: 5. This CDR3 reads CASSKRGGSYEQYF. The CDR3 coding sequence is TGTGCCAGCAGCAAGCGGGGAGGGTCCTACGAGCAGTACTTC.